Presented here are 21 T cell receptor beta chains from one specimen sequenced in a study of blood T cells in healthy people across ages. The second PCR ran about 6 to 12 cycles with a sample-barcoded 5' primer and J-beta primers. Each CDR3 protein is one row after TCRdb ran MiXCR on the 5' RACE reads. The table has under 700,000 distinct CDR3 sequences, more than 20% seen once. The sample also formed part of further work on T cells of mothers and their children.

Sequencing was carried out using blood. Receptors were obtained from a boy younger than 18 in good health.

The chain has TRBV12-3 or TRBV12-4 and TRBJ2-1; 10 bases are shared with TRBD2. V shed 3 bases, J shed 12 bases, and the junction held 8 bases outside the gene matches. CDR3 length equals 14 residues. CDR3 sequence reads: CASSLGLAGALQFF. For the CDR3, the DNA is TGTGCCAGCAGTTTGGGTCTAGCGGGAGCCCTGCAGTTCTTC.

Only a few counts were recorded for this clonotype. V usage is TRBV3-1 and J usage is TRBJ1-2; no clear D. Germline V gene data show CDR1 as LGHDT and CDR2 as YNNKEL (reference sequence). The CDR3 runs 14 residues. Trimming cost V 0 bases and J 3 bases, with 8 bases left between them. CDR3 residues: CASSQDPGDYGYTF. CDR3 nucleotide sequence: TGTGCCAGCAGCCAAGATCCCGGGGACTATGGCTACACCTTC.

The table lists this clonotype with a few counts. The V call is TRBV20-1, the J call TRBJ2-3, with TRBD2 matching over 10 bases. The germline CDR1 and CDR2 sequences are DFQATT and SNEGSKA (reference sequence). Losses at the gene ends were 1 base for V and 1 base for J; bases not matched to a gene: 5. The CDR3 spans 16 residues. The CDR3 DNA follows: TGCAGTGCTAGAGGGTCTAGCGGGAGCGGCACAGATACGCAGTATTTT. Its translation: CSARGSSGSGTDTQYF.

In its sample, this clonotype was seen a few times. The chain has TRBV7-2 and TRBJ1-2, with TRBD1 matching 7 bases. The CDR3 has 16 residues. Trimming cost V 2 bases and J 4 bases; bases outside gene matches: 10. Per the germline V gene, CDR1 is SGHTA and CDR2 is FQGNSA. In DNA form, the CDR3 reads TGTGCCAGCAGCTTACAAACAGGGGTTTACCCCTATGGCTACACCTTC. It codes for CASSLQTGVYPYGYTF.

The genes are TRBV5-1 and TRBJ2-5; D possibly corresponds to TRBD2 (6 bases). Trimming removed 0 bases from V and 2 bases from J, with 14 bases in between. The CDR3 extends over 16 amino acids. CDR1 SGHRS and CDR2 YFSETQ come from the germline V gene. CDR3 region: CASSLGGTGVQETQYF. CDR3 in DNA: TGCGCCAGCAGCTTGGGAGGGACGGGGGTACAAGAGACCCAGTACTTC.

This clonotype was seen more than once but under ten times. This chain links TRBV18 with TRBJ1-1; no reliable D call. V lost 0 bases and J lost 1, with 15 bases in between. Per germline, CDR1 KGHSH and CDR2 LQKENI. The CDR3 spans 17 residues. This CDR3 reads CASSPPGGSTTNTEAFF. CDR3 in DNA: TGTGCCAGCTCACCACCGGGAGGCTCTACTACGAACACTGAAGCTTTCTTT.

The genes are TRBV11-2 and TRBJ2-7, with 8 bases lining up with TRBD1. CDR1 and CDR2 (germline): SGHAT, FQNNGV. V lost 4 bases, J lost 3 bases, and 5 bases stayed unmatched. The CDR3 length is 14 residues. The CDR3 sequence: CASSSTGAGYEQYF. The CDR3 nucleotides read TGTGCCAGCAGCTCGACAGGGGCTGGCTACGAGCAGTACTTC.

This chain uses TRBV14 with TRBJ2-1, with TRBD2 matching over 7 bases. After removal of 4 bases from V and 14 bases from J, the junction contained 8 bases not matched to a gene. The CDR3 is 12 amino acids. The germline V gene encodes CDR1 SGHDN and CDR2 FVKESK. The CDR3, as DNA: TGTGCCAGCAGCCGCCGACTAGCAGAGGAGTTCTTC. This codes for CASSRRLAEEFF.

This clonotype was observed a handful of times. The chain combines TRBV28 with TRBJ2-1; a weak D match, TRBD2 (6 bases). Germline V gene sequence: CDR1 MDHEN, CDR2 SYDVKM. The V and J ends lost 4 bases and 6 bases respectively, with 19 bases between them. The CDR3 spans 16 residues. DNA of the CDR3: TGTGCCAGCAGTTCCCGGTTTGGGACTTCAGTCAATGAGCAGTTCTTC. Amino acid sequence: CASSSRFGTSVNEQFF.

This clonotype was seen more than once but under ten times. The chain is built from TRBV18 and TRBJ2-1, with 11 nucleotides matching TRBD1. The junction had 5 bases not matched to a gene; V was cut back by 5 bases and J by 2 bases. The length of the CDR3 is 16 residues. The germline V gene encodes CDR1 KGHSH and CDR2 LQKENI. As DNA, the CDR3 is TGTGCCAGCTCAGTGGACAGGGGGCGAACCTACAATGAGCAGTTCTTC. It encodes CASSVDRGRTYNEQFF.

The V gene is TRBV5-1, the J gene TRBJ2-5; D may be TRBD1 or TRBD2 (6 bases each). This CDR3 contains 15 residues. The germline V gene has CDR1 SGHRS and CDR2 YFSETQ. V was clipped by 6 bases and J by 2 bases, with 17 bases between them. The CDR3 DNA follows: TGCGCCAGCACCATAGGGGGGCCAATTCAAGAGACCCAGTACTTC. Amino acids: CASTIGGPIQETQYF. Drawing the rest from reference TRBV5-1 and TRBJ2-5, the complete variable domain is KAGVTQTPRYLIKTRGQQVTLSCSPISGHRSVSWYQQTPGQGLQFLFEYFSETQRNKGNFPGRFSGRQFSNSRSEMNVSTLELGDSALYLCASTIGGPIQETQYFGPGTRLLVL.

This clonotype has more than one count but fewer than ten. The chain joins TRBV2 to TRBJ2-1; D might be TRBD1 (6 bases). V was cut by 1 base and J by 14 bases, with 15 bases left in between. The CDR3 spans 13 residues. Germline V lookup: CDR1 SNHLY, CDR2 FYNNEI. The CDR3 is CASSEGPKTGEFF. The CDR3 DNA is TGTGCCAGCAGTGAAGGTCCGAAGACAGGCGAGTTCTTC.

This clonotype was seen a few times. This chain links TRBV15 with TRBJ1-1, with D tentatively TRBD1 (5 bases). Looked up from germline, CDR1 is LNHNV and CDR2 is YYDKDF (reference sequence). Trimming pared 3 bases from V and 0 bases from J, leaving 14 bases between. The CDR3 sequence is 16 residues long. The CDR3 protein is CATSSQRQTMNTEAFF. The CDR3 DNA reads TGTGCCACCAGCAGCCAAAGACAGACCATGAACACTGAAGCTTTCTTT.

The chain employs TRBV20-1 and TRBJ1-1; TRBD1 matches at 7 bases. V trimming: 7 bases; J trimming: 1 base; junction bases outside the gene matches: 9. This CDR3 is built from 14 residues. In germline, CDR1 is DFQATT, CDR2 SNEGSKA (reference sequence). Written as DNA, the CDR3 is TGCAGTGTGGGCCAGGGGGGATGGAACACTGAAGCTTTCTTT. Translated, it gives CSVGQGGWNTEAFF.

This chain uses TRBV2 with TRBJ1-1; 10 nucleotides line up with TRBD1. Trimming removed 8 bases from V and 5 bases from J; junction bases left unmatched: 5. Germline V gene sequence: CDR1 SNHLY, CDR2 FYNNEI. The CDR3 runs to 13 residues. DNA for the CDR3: TGTGCCAGCGGGGACAGGGGTGGAACTGAAGCTTTCTTT. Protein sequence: CASGDRGGTEAFF.

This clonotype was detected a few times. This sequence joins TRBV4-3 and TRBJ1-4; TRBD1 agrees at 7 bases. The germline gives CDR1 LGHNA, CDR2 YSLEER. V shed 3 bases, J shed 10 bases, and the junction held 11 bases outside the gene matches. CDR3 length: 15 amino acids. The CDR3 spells CASSQGTVGRVKLFF. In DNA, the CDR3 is TGCGCCAGCAGCCAGGGGACAGTGGGCCGGGTAAAACTGTTTTTT.

The CDR3 DNA reads as TGTGCCAGCAGCCTCCGGGACAGGTCAAGGGGGCAGTTCTTC. This codes for CASSLRDRSRGQFF. This sequence joins TRBV7-8 and TRBJ2-1; 8 nucleotides match TRBD1. V was pared by 5 bases and J by 12 bases, with 12 bases of the junction left unmatched. Germline V gives CDR1 SGHVS, CDR2 FQNEAQ. The CDR3 runs 14 residues.

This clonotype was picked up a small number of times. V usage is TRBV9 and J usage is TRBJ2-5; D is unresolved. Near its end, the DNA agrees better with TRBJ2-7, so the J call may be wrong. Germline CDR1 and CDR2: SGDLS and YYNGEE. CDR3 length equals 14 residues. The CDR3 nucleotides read TGTGCCAGCAGTCCAGACACAACCTCCTACGAGCAGTACTTC. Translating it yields CASSPDTTSYEQYF.

The CDR3 sequence: CASSSAGTLYEQYF. The CDR3 nucleotides are TGCGCCAGCAGCTCAGCGGGGACCCTCTACGAGCAGTACTTC. This sequence joins TRBV10-2 and TRBJ2-7; 7 bases are a match to TRBD2. From germline, CDR1 is WSHSY and CDR2 SAAADI. This CDR3 comprises 14 residues. V dropped 6 bases and J dropped 3; count of bases not matched to a gene: 8.

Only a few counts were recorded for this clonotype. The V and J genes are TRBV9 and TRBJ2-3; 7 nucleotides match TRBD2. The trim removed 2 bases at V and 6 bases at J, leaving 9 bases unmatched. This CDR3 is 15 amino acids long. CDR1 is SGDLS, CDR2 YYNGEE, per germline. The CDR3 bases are TGTGCCAGCAGCGTGATGGAACTAGCGTCGGATACGCAGTATTTT. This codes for CASSVMELASDTQYF. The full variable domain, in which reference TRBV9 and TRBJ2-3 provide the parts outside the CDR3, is DSGVTQTPKHLITATGQRVTLRCSPRSGDLSVYWYQQSLDQGLQFLIQYYNGEERAKGNILERFSAQQFPDLHSELNLSSLELGDSALYFCASSVMELASDTQYFGPGTRLTVL.

The CDR3 nucleotides are TGTGCCAGCAGTTTTAAAGATTTTATGGGAAACACCATATATTTT. Its protein is CASSFKDFMGNTIYF. The rearrangement uses TRBV28 and TRBJ1-3; no reliable D call. The length of the CDR3 is 15 residues. CDR1 MDHEN and CDR2 SYDVKM come from the germline V gene. V lost 3 bases and J lost 4, with 13 bases in between.